The clone carrying this T cell receptor beta chain was detected many times. No antigen is known for it. This entry belongs to a study of response to subunit inactivated influenza vaccine. Between the trimmed V and J ends, which lost 8 bases and 0 bases, there was a span of 13 bases. Looked up from germline, CDR1 is SGHTA and CDR2 is FQGNSA. The CDR3 length is 14 residues. Points from the study as a whole: It was suggested by the authors that few new T cells are recruited by each seasonal influenza vaccination.

Via MiXCR, TCRdb re-called the RT-PCR reads, giving one row per CDR3 protein. Altogether some 850,000 distinct CDR3 sequences are present, around 18% being singletons, with the ten largest covering 11%. The chain employs TRBV7-2 and TRBJ2-5; perhaps TRBD1 as D (6 bases). The TCR comes from a man between 45 and 60 years old who received an inactivated influenza vaccine. The specimen comprised PBMCs from blood, sampled about 5 days after vaccination. This chain's CDR3 is CASSRTGNQETQYF. DNA for the CDR3: TGTGCCAGCTCCCGAACAGGGAACCAAGAGACCCAGTACTTC. Full variable domain (remainder filled in from reference TRBV7-2 and TRBJ2-5): GAGVSQSPSNKVTEKGKDVELRCDPISGHTALYWYRQSLGQGLEFLIYFQGNSAPDKSGLPSDRFSAERTGGSVSTLTIQRTQQEDSAVYLCASSRTGNQETQYFGPGTRLLVL.